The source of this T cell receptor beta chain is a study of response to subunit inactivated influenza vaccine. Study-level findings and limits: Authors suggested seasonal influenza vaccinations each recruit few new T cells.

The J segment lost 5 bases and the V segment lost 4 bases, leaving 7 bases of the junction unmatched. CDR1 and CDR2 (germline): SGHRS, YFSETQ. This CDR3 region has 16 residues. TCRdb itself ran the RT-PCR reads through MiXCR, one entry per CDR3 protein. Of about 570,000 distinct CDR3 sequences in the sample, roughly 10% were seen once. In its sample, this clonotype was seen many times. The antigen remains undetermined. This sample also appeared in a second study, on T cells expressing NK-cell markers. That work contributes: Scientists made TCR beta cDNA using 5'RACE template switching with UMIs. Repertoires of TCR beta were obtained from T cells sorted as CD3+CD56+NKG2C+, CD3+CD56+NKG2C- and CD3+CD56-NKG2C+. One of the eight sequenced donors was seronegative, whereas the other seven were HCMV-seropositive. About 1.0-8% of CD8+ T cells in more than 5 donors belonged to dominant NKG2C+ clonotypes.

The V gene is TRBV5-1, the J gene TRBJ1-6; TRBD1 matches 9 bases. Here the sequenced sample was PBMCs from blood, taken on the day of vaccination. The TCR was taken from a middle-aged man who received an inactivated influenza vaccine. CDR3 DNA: TGCGCCAGCAGCCGGGACAGGGTCGAAAATAATTCACCCCTCCACTTT. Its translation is CASSRDRVENNSPLHF.